These T cell receptor beta chains were read from a single sample in a study of blood T cell repertoires in COVID-19. Profiled with immunoSEQ multiplex PCR; TCRdb holds only in-frame clones, not every one. The repertoire holds 200,000 to 250,000 clones, with over 65% as singletons. The sequenced sample was PBMCs or T cells enriched from blood (not recorded which). All receptors derive from an older woman who had recovered from COVID-19. Each CDR3 is given with its conserved first and last residue. A D gene is named only where the DNA matches it firmly. Where a row states a size, it is once, few, many or the class of an expanded clone; other rows omit it.

CDR3	DNA	size	J	length	V	D
CATSFGGTSGNTIYF	TGTGCCACCAGCTTTGGCGGGACCTCTGGAAACACCATATATTTT	once	TRBJ1-3	15	TRBV15	.
CASSGARGYGTEAFF	TGTGCCAGTAGTGGCGCTAGAGGGTACGGCACTGAAGCTTTCTTT	.	TRBJ1-1	15	TRBV19	.
CASSFQSSGSHEQFF	TGCGCCAGCAGCTTTCAATCTAGCGGGAGCCATGAGCAGTTCTTC	.	TRBJ2-1	15	TRBV5-1	TRBD2
CASRQGASGNTIYF	TGTGCCAGTAGACAGGGGGCTTCTGGAAACACCATATATTTT	.	TRBJ1-3	14	TRBV19	TRBD1
CASYSGGAGGQGYTF	TGTGCCAGTTACTCCGGAGGGGCAGGAGGGCAGGGCTACACCTTC	once	TRBJ1-2	15	TRBV19	.
CASSPLGGKGADTQYF	TGTGCCAGCAGCCCCCTAGGGGGTAAGGGCGCAGATACGCAGTATTTT	.	TRBJ2-3	16	TRBV7-2	.
CASTRSQTNQPQHF	TGTGCCAGCACGAGGAGCCAGACCAATCAGCCCCAGCATTTT	.	TRBJ1-5	14	TRBV6-5	.
CASSLSLSGNTIYF	TGTGCCAGCAGCTTAAGCCTTTCTGGAAACACCATATATTTT	.	TRBJ1-3	14	TRBV13	.
CASSSRQSNTEAFF	TGTGCCAGCAGTTCAAGACAGAGCAACACTGAAGCTTTCTTT	.	TRBJ1-1	14	TRBV6-6	.
CASSPPWGRASDYGYTF	TGTGCCAGCAGCCCCCCCTGGGGGAGGGCCTCGGACTATGGCTACACCTTC	.	TRBJ1-2	17	TRBV5-6	.
CASSPTGSKETQYF	TGTGCCAGCTCACCGACAGGGAGTAAGGAGACCCAGTACTTC	few	TRBJ2-5	14	TRBV18	TRBD1
CASRNRGFYNSPLHF	TGTGCCAGCAGGAACAGGGGGTTCTATAATTCACCCCTCCACTTT	.	TRBJ1-6	15	TRBV2	TRBD1
CASSHPQGGGTEAFF	TGTGCCAGCAGTCACCCACAGGGGGGTGGCACTGAAGCTTTCTTT	.	TRBJ1-1	15	TRBV6-2/TRBV6-3	TRBD1
CASSSEGSGVGQFF	TGTGCCAGCAGCTCCGAGGGCAGCGGGGTCGGGCAGTTCTTC	.	TRBJ2-1	14	TRBV7-2	TRBD2
CASMRGYESYEQYF	TGTGCCAGCATGCGGGGATACGAATCCTACGAGCAGTACTTC	.	TRBJ2-7	14	TRBV2	.